One and the same sample provided the 17 T cell receptor beta chains below, sequenced in a study of shared clonotypes between healthy human individuals. Only in-frame clones appear in the TCRdb table, and some are missing; sequencing was by immunoSEQ multiplex PCR. The table records some 1.5 million clones, roughly 96% of them present only once. Material: naive CD4+ T cells sorted from blood. The subset here: CD45RA+ positively selected. These receptor sequences come from a man aged 25-45 years in good health.

This chain uses TRBV11-3 with TRBJ1-1; no firm D call. The CDR3 is 13 residues long. Deletions cut 3 bases from V and 0 bases from J, with 5 bases between. Germline V gene data show CDR1 as SGHNT and CDR2 as YENEEA. The CDR3 reads CASSFAMNTEAFF. As DNA, the CDR3 is TGTGCCAGCAGCTTCGCTATGAACACTGAAGCTTTCTTT.

This chain uses TRBV27 with TRBJ1-1; 7 bases agree with TRBD1. V dropped 6 bases and J dropped 5; count of bases not matched to a gene: 6. The CDR3 covers 13 residues. CDR1 is MNHEY and CDR2 is SMNVEV in the germline V gene (reference sequence). CDR3 sequence reads: CASSLTGRTEAFF. In DNA form, the CDR3 reads TGTGCCAGCAGCCTGACAGGGAGGACTGAAGCTTTCTTT.

This clone came up once. As DNA, the CDR3 is TGTGCCAGCAGCTTACGACTAGGAGATACGCAGTATTTT. Translating it yields CASSLRLGDTQYF. The chain is built from TRBV7-9 and TRBJ2-3, with D perhaps matching TRBD2 (6 bases). The CDR3 runs to 13 residues. Trimming left V 2 bases short and J 5 bases short, with 8 bases between. Germline loops: CDR1 SEHNR, CDR2 FQNEAQ (reference sequence).

This rearrangement joins TRBV2 to TRBJ2-2; D not certain. The CDR3 runs 14 residues. Germline lookup yields CDR1 SNHLY and CDR2 FYNNEI. V was shortened by 6 bases and J by 2 bases, with 10 bases between the two germline ends. The CDR3 coding sequence is TGTGCCAGCAGGGAGCAGTCAAACACCGGGGAGCTGTTTTTT. This codes for CASREQSNTGELFF.

The CDR3 spells CASSLAAANRYEQYF. The CDR3, as DNA: TGTGCCAGCAGCTTAGCAGCAGCGAACCGCTACGAGCAGTACTTC. V usage is TRBV7-9 and J usage is TRBJ2-7; D remains ambiguous. The CDR3 is 15 residues long. V was clipped by 0 bases and J by 3 bases, with 12 bases between them. CDR1 is SEHNR and CDR2 is FQNEAQ in the germline V gene (reference sequence). The entire variable domain, with the rest obtained from reference TRBV7-9 and TRBJ2-7, is as follows: DTGVSQNPRHKITKRGQNVTFRCDPISEHNRLYWYRQTLGQGPEFLTYFQNEAQLEKSRLLSDRFSAERPKGSFSTLEIQRTEQGDSAMYLCASSLAAANRYEQYFGPGTRLTVT.

The V call is TRBV10-3, the J call TRBJ2-7, with D maybe TRBD2 (7 bases). V lost 9 bases and J 6 bases, leaving 21 bases between the germline ends. The germline V gene encodes CDR1 ENHRY and CDR2 SYGVKD. The CDR3 has 14 residues. Here the CDR3 DNA reads TGTGCCATAAAATCGACCGAAGGGGGGGGCGAGCAGTACTTC. Amino acids: CAIKSTEGGGEQYF.

The chain is built from TRBV5-1 and TRBJ2-3; 7 bases agree with TRBD2. This CDR3 is built from 15 residues. J gave up 5 bases and V 0 bases, and 6 bases lay outside the gene matches. Germline assignment: CDR1 SGHRS and CDR2 YFSETQ. The CDR3 DNA is TGCGCCAGCAGCTTGGGGACTAGTCAGCGAGATACGCAGTATTTT. Translated, it gives CASSLGTSQRDTQYF.

The gene calls are TRBV6-1 and TRBJ2-5; 10 positions agree with TRBD1. The CDR3 spans 15 residues. Unmatched junction bases numbered 9, after V lost 4 bases and J lost 7 bases. Germline V gives CDR1 MNHNS, CDR2 SASEGT. The CDR3 region has the DNA TGTGCCAGCAGTGCCTCCCTGGACAGGGGGAGGACCCAGTACTTC. Translation: CASSASLDRGRTQYF.

The chain recombines TRBV5-1 with TRBJ1-4, with D unclear. Germline V gene lookup returns CDR1 SGHRS and CDR2 YFSETQ. The CDR3 is 16 amino acids. Trimming shortened V by 3 bases and J by 11 bases, and 23 bases separated the two germline ends. In nucleotides, the CDR3 is TGCGCCAGCAGCTGGGATACGACAAGTAATAGGGATAAACTGTTTTTT. Translated, it gives CASSWDTTSNRDKLFF. Full variable domain (outside the CDR3, taken from reference TRBV5-1 and TRBJ1-4): KAGVTQTPRYLIKTRGQQVTLSCSPISGHRSVSWYQQTPGQGLQFLFEYFSETQRNKGNFPGRFSGRQFSNSRSEMNVSTLELGDSALYLCASSWDTTSNRDKLFFGSGTQLSVL.

The rearrangement joins TRBV19 to TRBJ2-5; 8 nucleotides align to TRBD1. The CDR3 loop spans 15 amino acids. From germline, CDR1 is LNHDA and CDR2 SQIVND (reference sequence). V lost 9 bases and J lost 5; bases outside the gene matches: 14. The CDR3 is CASRTGQSAAETQYF. For the CDR3, the DNA is TGTGCCAGCAGGACAGGGCAGTCCGCGGCGGAGACCCAGTACTTC.

The rearrangement links TRBV15 to TRBJ2-7; possibly TRBD1 for D (6 bases). This CDR3 has 15 amino acids. Germline V gives CDR1 LNHNV, CDR2 YYDKDF (reference sequence). V lost 3 bases to trimming and J lost 6 bases, with 18 bases between them. Here the CDR3 reads CATSRAGTPPSEQYF. The CDR3, as DNA: TGTGCCACCAGCAGGGCCGGGACACCCCCAAGCGAGCAGTACTTC.

The rearrangement uses TRBV7-2 and TRBJ2-1; D uncertain. CDR3 length: 16 residues. The V gene's germline CDR1 is SGHTA and CDR2 FQGNSA. Trimming took 0 bases from V and 7 from J, leaving 16 bases between them. The CDR3 sequence: CASSLALGSSRNEQFF. The CDR3, as DNA: TGTGCCAGCAGCTTAGCCCTAGGGTCGAGTAGGAATGAGCAGTTCTTC.

The chain has TRBV9 and TRBJ2-1; D remains ambiguous. The V gene lost 4 bases and the J gene lost 8 bases, with 13 bases spanning the gap. Germline V gene sequence: CDR1 SGDLS, CDR2 YYNGEE. The CDR3 runs 13 residues. The CDR3 DNA sequence: TGTGCCAGCAGCCCTTATTATACCCATGAGCAGTTCTTC. It specifies CASSPYYTHEQFF.

The CDR3 here is CASSQGVRGELFF. The CDR3 DNA reads TGTGCCAGCAGCCAGGGAGTCAGAGGGGAGCTGTTTTTT. The chain joins TRBV7-8 to TRBJ2-2; D is tentatively TRBD1 or TRBD2 (5 bases each). Germline assignment: CDR1 SGHVS and CDR2 FQNEAQ. V was clipped by 5 bases and J by 8 bases, with 12 bases between them. The CDR3 extends over 13 amino acids.

This clone has just one count. The chain employs TRBV5-1 and TRBJ2-5; weak D call: TRBD1 (6 bases). Germline lookup yields CDR1 SGHRS and CDR2 YFSETQ. The CDR3 totals 15 residues. The germline V and J ends were trimmed by 0 bases and 3 bases, with 12 bases remaining between them. The CDR3 nucleotides read TGCGCCAGCAGCTTGGCCGGGACAAAGGAAGAGACCCAGTACTTC. Translating it yields CASSLAGTKEETQYF.

The chain uses TRBV4-2 and TRBJ1-2, with D perhaps matching TRBD1 (5 bases). Germline V gene sequence: CDR1 LGHNA, CDR2 YNFKEQ. V dropped 0 bases and J dropped 4 bases, with 9 bases sitting between them. This CDR3 contains 14 residues. CDR3 protein: CASSQDEQAYGYTF. In DNA form, the CDR3 reads TGTGCCAGCAGCCAAGATGAACAGGCCTATGGCTACACCTTC.

This chain links TRBV13 with TRBJ2-1; D not resolved. CDR1 and CDR2 (germline): PRHDT, FYEKMQ (reference sequence). This CDR3 is built from 14 residues. Trimming removed 5 bases from V and 5 bases from J, with 13 bases in between. CDR3 region: CASSPNWWDNEQFF. CDR3 bases: TGTGCCAGCAGCCCCAATTGGTGGGACAATGAGCAGTTCTTC.